This is a list of T cell receptor beta chains from one sample in a study of CD8+CD57+ T cells in acquired aplastic anemia. MiXCR, applied by TCRdb to the reads, yields one record per CDR3 protein. The table has roughly 260,000 distinct CDR3 sequences, around half seen once; the top ten hold under 9%. The sequenced sample was sorted CD4+, CD8+, or CD8+CD57+ T cells (not recorded which) from PBMCs. The source of these receptors is a human donor with aplastic anemia. The CDR3 runs from the conserved cysteine through the conserved F or W. A D gene is named only where the DNA matches it firmly. The size entry is marked missing in some rows and otherwise reads once, few, many or a size class.

>TRBD2|TRBJ2-1|.|TRBV25-1
TGTGCCAGCACCCTCGGACTAGCGTTTAAGAATGAGCAGTTCTTC
CASTLGLAFKNEQFF
>.|TRBJ2-7|many|TRBV6-5
TGTGCCAGCATGACGGGTCTCGGAACTTACGAGCAGTACTTC
CASMTGLGTYEQYF
>.|TRBJ1-1|many|TRBV15
TGTGCCACCAGCAGAGACAGTTACACTGAAGCTTTCTTT
CATSRDSYTEAFF
>TRBD2|TRBJ2-7|.|TRBV10-3
TGTGCCATCAGTAGAGCGGGGGAAGACTACGAGCAGTACTTC
CAISRAGEDYEQYF
>.|TRBJ1-5|.|TRBV15
TGTGCCACCAGCGAAGGTCCGACCAATCAGCCCCAGCATTTT
CATSEGPTNQPQHF
>.|TRBJ1-3|many|TRBV4-1
TGCGCCAGCAGCCAAGTATCGAGCTCTGGAAACACCATATATTTT
CASSQVSSSGNTIYF
>.|TRBJ1-5|.|TRBV7-2
TGTGCCAGCAGCACACGACAGGTGTGGGGTCGGCCCCAGCATTTT
CASSTRQVWGRPQHF
>TRBD2|TRBJ2-5|.|TRBV7-2
TGTGCCAGCAGCTTAGGACTAGCGGGGGCAGAGACCCAGTACTTC
CASSLGLAGAETQYF
>.|TRBJ1-5|many|TRBV19
TGTGCCAGTAGTATAGAGTTGGACAGCTCTTATCAGCCCCAGCATTTT
CASSIELDSSYQPQHF
>.|TRBJ2-7|many|TRBV20-1
TGCAGTGTCCCGAGGGAAAGCTCAAACGAGCAGTACTTC
CSVPRESSNEQYF
>.|TRBJ1-5|.|TRBV19
TGTGCCAGTAGTACCGTTACCAATCAGCCCCAGCATTTT
CASSTVTNQPQHF
>.|TRBJ2-1|many|TRBV9
TGTGCCAGCAGCGGGTTGAGGGAGGAGGAGGGTGAGCAGTTCTTC
CASSGLREEEGEQFF
>.|TRBJ1-1|.|TRBV10-3
TGTGCCAGCAGTTATCTCGCCGTCACTGAAGCCTTCTTT
CASSYLAVTEAFF
>.|TRBJ1-5|.|TRBV29-1
TGCAGCGTTTCAATCCGGCATTTT
CSVSIRHF
>.|TRBJ2-1|many|TRBV9
TGTGCCAGCAGCGAGAAAATAAACAATGAGCAGTTCTTC
CASSEKINNEQFF
>TRBD1|TRBJ2-7|.|TRBV7-3
TGTGCCAGCAGCTACCGGGACAGGGCAAACTACGAGCAGTACTTC
CASSYRDRANYEQYF
>.|TRBJ1-2|many|TRBV12-3/TRBV12-4
TGTGCCAGCAGCCTAGACCCGGATTACAACTATGGCTACACCTTC
CASSLDPDYNYGYTF
>TRBD2|TRBJ2-2|many|TRBV29-1
TGCAGCGTTGAACGGGGGGGCAGGAACACCGGGGAGCTGTTTTTT
CSVERGGRNTGELFF
>TRBD1|TRBJ1-1|.|TRBV28
TGTGCCAGCAGTTTTCATAGACAGGGAAGCACTGAAGCTTTCTTT
CASSFHRQGSTEAFF
>.|TRBJ2-3|.|TRBV10-3
TGTGCCATCAGTGGCCCTAGCTCAGGGCACGGGGATACGCAGTATTTT
CAISGPSSGHGDTQYF
>.|TRBJ1-1|many|TRBV4-3
TGCGCCAGCAGCCAAGTAGTTTACGGGATCGCTGAAGCTTTCTTT
CASSQVVYGIAEAFF
>.|TRBJ1-2|.|TRBV25-1
TGTGCCAGCAGCGCTCCTCCGGGGGGGGGGAACTATGGCTGCACCTTC
CASSAPPGGGNYGCTF